The 6 T cell receptor beta chains below were found in one sample sequenced in a study of blood T cell repertoires in COVID-19. Profiled with immunoSEQ multiplex PCR; TCRdb holds only in-frame clones, not every one. The sample includes roughly 55,000 clones, over 75% seen only once; the top ten take roughly 6.4%. Sequencing was carried out using peripheral blood. These receptors all come from a man aged 55 to 70 with active or convalescent COVID-19.

This chain uses TRBV18 with TRBJ2-2; D is perhaps TRBD1 (6 bases). Germline V lookup: CDR1 KGHSH, CDR2 LQKENI. This CDR3 spans 16 amino acids. V lost 1 base and J lost 1, with 10 bases in between. In DNA, the CDR3 is TGTGCCAGCTCACCACGGGGGACATTGAACACCGGGGAGCTGTTTTTT. This encodes CASSPRGTLNTGELFF.

The chain links TRBV11-2 to TRBJ2-1, with D possibly matching TRBD2 (5 bases). CDR1 and CDR2 (germline): SGHAT, FQNNGV. The CDR3 spans 15 residues. The V gene lost 5 bases and the J gene lost 1 base, with 12 bases spanning the gap. The CDR3 is CASSPRLQSYNEQFF. CDR3 nucleotides: TGTGCCAGCAGCCCCCGACTACAATCCTACAATGAGCAGTTCTTC.

The chain uses TRBV11-1 and TRBJ2-6, with D uncertain. The germline CDR1 and CDR2 sequences are SGHAT and FQDESV (reference sequence). The CDR3 has 15 residues. The V end was cut by 5 bases, the J end by 2 bases, with 10 bases between. In nucleotides, the CDR3 is TGTGCCAGCAGCCCCCAGTCCCCTGGGGCCAACGTCCTGACTTTC. Protein: CASSPQSPGANVLTF.

The genes are TRBV11-2 and TRBJ1-3, with a weak D call TRBD1 (6 bases). Per the germline V gene, CDR1 is SGHAT and CDR2 is FQNNGV. The V end lost 5 bases, the J end lost 9 bases, and 20 bases lay between the germline ends. This CDR3 has 15 amino acids. In DNA, the CDR3 is TGTGCCAGCAGCCAAGGGACATCAACGTACGGCACCATATATTTT. It encodes CASSQGTSTYGTIYF.

This clone was counted a single time. The rearrangement joins TRBV28 to TRBJ1-6; perhaps TRBD1 as D (5 bases). The V gene's germline CDR1 is MDHEN and CDR2 SYDVKM. V shed 3 bases and J shed 4 bases, with 7 bases lying between them. CDR3 length equals 14 residues. The CDR3 spells CASSLGGYNSPLHF. Here the CDR3 DNA reads TGTGCCAGCAGTTTGGGGGGTTATAATTCACCCCTCCACTTT.

The chain carries TRBV7-3 and TRBJ1-2, with TRBD1 matching over 8 bases. The CDR3 totals 16 residues. V lost 5 bases, J lost 3 bases, and 11 bases stayed unmatched. Germline V gives CDR1 SGHTA, CDR2 FQGTGA. The CDR3 spells CASSRGQGERDYGYTF. Written as DNA, the CDR3 is TGTGCCAGCAGCCGAGGACAGGGAGAGAGGGACTATGGCTACACCTTC.